In this sample, the clone carrying this TCR beta chain turned up once. The antigen is unknown. Germline values: CDR1 MNHEY, CDR2 SVGAGI. The CDR3 has 14 residues. V shed 5 bases and J 9 bases; nucleotides not matched to a gene: 7. This sample is part of a study of T cell responses to AZD1222 COVID-19 vaccine. Study information: Doses given second, at about 4 or about 12 weeks, were pooled.

Clones were sequenced by immunoSEQ multiplex PCR, and TCRdb holds only the in-frame ones, with some missing. This table has 130,000 or so clones, more than 70% appearing once. Study-wide results and limits: White British donors predominated, females outnumbered males, and clonal diversity was possibly underestimated. Baseline antibody screening turned up just a handful of seropositive AZD1222 recipients.

Sequenced here: peripheral blood, sampled on day 0 of AZD1222 vaccination. V and J are TRBV6-5 and TRBJ1-5, with 10 bases matching TRBD1. This TCR was recovered from an adult in good health. CDR3 nucleotides: TGTGCCAGCAGTCGGACAGGGGGAGATCGGCCCCAGCATTTT. Translating it yields CASSRTGGDRPQHF.